A selection of T cell receptor beta chains follows, all from one sample in a study of blood T cell repertoires in COVID-19. Here immunoSEQ multiplex PCR was the method, and the copy in TCRdb shows in-frame clones only, minus some. The data hold 50,000 or so clones, with more than 70% observed a single time. Sequencing input: peripheral blood. The receptors derive from a human donor in a cohort sampled during active COVID-19. Both conserved end residues are part of each CDR3. A D gene is named only where the DNA matches it firmly.

d_gene	j_gene	v_gene	CDR3aa
TRBD2	TRBJ2-7	TRBV5-1	CASSLTSGGYYEQYF
TRBD1	TRBJ2-6	TRBV30	CAWSLTGGGSGANVLTF
.	TRBJ2-7	TRBV5-4	CASSLKGGDEQYF
TRBD1	TRBJ1-2	TRBV5-6	CASSPRGQGGIGYTF
TRBD1	TRBJ1-4	TRBV29-1	CSAKDRAANEKLFF
.	TRBJ1-2	TRBV27	CASSLSPELWDGYTF
.	TRBJ2-7	TRBV19	CASSRGPSYGQYF
TRBD1	TRBJ2-5	TRBV19	CASSTPRDRAGETQYF
TRBD1	TRBJ1-2	TRBV5-8	CASSAPRQGRGYTF
TRBD1	TRBJ1-4	TRBV29-1	CSVGRTGASNEKLFF
.	TRBJ1-5	TRBV6-6	CASSYSQGVQPQHF
.	TRBJ1-3	TRBV30	CAWSVSGGASGNTIYF
.	TRBJ1-1	TRBV3-1/TRBV3-2	CASSPGVRGTEAFF
.	TRBJ1-4	TRBV3-1/TRBV3-2	CASSQNSATNEKLFF
.	TRBJ1-4	TRBV21-1	CASRCGQASCEKLFF
TRBD2	TRBJ2-7	TRBV7-2	CASSPIAGGLYEQYF
.	TRBJ2-5	TRBV15	CATSRSWTTKETQYF
TRBD1	TRBJ2-5	TRBV13	CASSLQGSETQYF
TRBD1	TRBJ1-6	TRBV11-1	CASSLGTGVGSPLHF
.	TRBJ2-7	TRBV11-2	CASSQTPGLHEQYF
.	TRBJ1-2	TRBV2	CASMGQNYGYTF
TRBD2	TRBJ2-3	TRBV18	CASSPNGGGSKDTQYF
TRBD1	TRBJ2-7	TRBV5-6	CASSFDRGFTFREQYF
TRBD1	TRBJ2-7	TRBV7-8	CASSLSSGTGYEQYF
.	TRBJ2-7	TRBV24-1	CATSDGLEQYF
TRBD2	TRBJ2-5	TRBV6-1	CASSEASSGKETQYF
.	TRBJ1-4	TRBV5-1	CASTGDENEKLFF
TRBD1	TRBJ1-5	TRBV6-1	CASSERSGGGQPQHF
TRBD1	TRBJ2-2	TRBV5-8	CASSPGTGRTTGELFF
TRBD2	TRBJ2-7	TRBV30	CAWSVIWSSRERCEQYF
TRBD1	TRBJ1-3	TRBV9	CASSVDPGQGSGNTIYF
TRBD1	TRBJ1-2	TRBV6-5	CATQTGTGYGYTF
.	TRBJ1-1	TRBV6-6	CASSQTQGNTEAFF
TRBD1	TRBJ1-1	TRBV24-1	CATMGTGADTEAFF
.	TRBJ2-5	TRBV19	CASSMGLEETQYF
.	TRBJ2-1	TRBV7-2	CASSPGVAMNEQFF
TRBD1	TRBJ1-5	TRBV2	CASRGDRNQPQHF
.	TRBJ2-7	TRBV9	CASSVAPGDGSYEQYF
TRBD1	TRBJ1-2	TRBV28	CASILQGTANYGYTF
.	TRBJ1-2	TRBV25-1	CASSPRGGASYGYTF
.	TRBJ1-3	TRBV11-2	CASSGYWDIPAGNTIYF
.	TRBJ2-2	TRBV5-1	CASSFTWGDTGELFF
TRBD1	TRBJ2-7	TRBV28	CASSFSSTGVYEQYF